The TCR beta chain described here comes from a study of shared clonotypes between healthy human individuals. Study-level information: Each donor had three CD4 naive, three CD4 memory, two CD8 naive and one CD8 memory plate.

Libraries were prepared by immunoSEQ multiplex PCR; TCRdb keeps only in-frame clonotypes and omits some of them. The sample includes around 2,000,000 clones, just under 95% of them seen just once. CD8 cells regarded as naive lacked CD45RO, were positively chosen for CCR7, and omitted terminally differentiated effector memory CD45RA+ cells. The germline CDR1 and CDR2 sequences are SGHDT and YYEEEE. The CDR3 extends over 11 amino acids. V shed 2 bases and J shed 8 bases, with 5 bases lying between them. Concerning this clone: This sample includes further DNA sequences coding for the same CDR3.

What was sequenced was naive CD8+ T cells sorted from blood. The sequence was obtained from a man younger than 35 in good health. The chain recombines TRBV5-6 with TRBJ2-1; D is undetermined. Written as DNA, the CDR3 is TGTGCCAGCAGCTTTTCCGATGAGCAGTTCTTC. The encoded protein is CASSFSDEQFF.